These 18 T cell receptor beta chains were all obtained from the same sample, sequenced in a study of PD-1 blockade in classical Hodgkin lymphoma. Clones were read by immunoSEQ multiplex PCR, and TCRdb kept only the in-frame ones, dropping some. The table shows around 21,000 clones, with around 80% occurring only once. As to time point: cycle 4 day 1 (C4D1), after around six weeks of nivolumab. All patients relapsed after autologous stem cell transplantation, and brentuximab vedotin exposure varied. This sample comprised peripheral blood mononuclear cells (PBMCs), obtained before the fourth cycle of nivolumab. The receptors were gathered from a human donor with classical Hodgkin lymphoma.

The chain employs TRBV7-9 and TRBJ2-5, with 8 bases aligning to TRBD2. CDR1 is SEHNR, CDR2 FQNEAQ, per germline (reference sequence). J was trimmed by 5 bases and V by 5 bases; bases with no gene match: 10. CDR3 length: 15 amino acids. CDR3 protein: CASSRRSGDVETQYF. CDR3 nucleotide sequence: TGTGCCAGCAGCCGGCGTAGCGGGGATGTGGAGACCCAGTACTTC.

The sample holds one count of this clone. J is TRBJ2-7 and V is TRBV21-1; the table's D call, TRBD2, has no DNA check behind it. TRBV21-1 is tagged as a pseudogene. There are 17 residues in the CDR3. The CDR3 here is CASSKSKAGGPNYEQYF. CDR3 bases: TGTGCCAGCAGCAAATCTAAAGCGGGAGGGCCTAACTACGAGCAGTACTTC.

This chain joins TRBV5-4 and TRBJ2-6; D remains ambiguous. V lost 2 bases and J 0 bases, leaving 12 bases between the germline ends. This CDR3 has 17 residues. In germline, CDR1 is SGHNT, CDR2 YYREEE (reference sequence). CDR3 DNA: TGTGCCAGCAGCTTATTCCTGGGCCTCTCTGGGGCCAACGTCCTGACTTTC. Translating gives CASSLFLGLSGANVLTF.

The V call is TRBV7-9, the J call TRBJ2-1; TRBD1 aligns across 7 bases. V shed 2 bases, J shed 8 bases, and the junction held 9 bases outside the gene matches. Germline V CDR1 and CDR2: SEHNR, FQNEAQ (reference sequence). This CDR3 region has 15 residues. The DNA of the CDR3 is TGTGCCAGCAGCTTACTTGGGACAGCCGGGGATGAGCAGTTCTTC. This gives the protein CASSLLGTAGDEQFF. Looking up the rest from reference TRBV7-9 and TRBJ2-1 gives the full variable domain: DTGVSQNPRHKITKRGQNVTFRCDPISEHNRLYWYRQTLGQGPEFLTYFQNEAQLEKSRLLSDRFSAERPKGSFSTLEIQRTEQGDSAMYLCASSLLGTAGDEQFFGPGTRLTVL.

This rearrangement joins TRBV18 to TRBJ2-1; 7 bases align to TRBD2. The V and J ends lost 5 bases and 2 bases, in that order; junction bases with no gene match: 3. This CDR3 is 14 amino acids long. CDR1 and CDR2 from the germline V gene are KGHSH and LQKENI. In nucleotides, the CDR3 is TGTGCCAGCTCAGGGACTACTACCTACAATGAGCAGTTCTTC. It encodes CASSGTTTYNEQFF.

The rearrangement links TRBV30 to TRBJ1-5; TRBD1 might be the D (6 bases). The V and J ends lost 0 bases and 2 bases respectively, with 8 bases between them. The V gene's germline CDR1 is GTSNPN and CDR2 SVGIG (reference sequence). The length of the CDR3 is 14 residues. CDR3: CAWSVQGGNQPQHF. The CDR3, as DNA: TGTGCCTGGAGTGTACAGGGCGGCAATCAGCCCCAGCATTTT.

The genes are TRBV4-1 and TRBJ2-5; 8 bases match TRBD2. Germline V gene lookup returns CDR1 MGHRA and CDR2 YSYEKL. Trimming removed 4 bases from V and 5 bases from J; junction bases left unmatched: 3. This CDR3 has 13 residues. CDR3 protein: CASSRAGVETQYF. The CDR3 DNA reads as TGCGCCAGCAGCCGAGCGGGAGTCGAGACCCAGTACTTC.

This chain links TRBV6-1 with TRBJ1-1; D might be TRBD1 (5 bases). CDR1 is MNHNS and CDR2 is SASEGT in the germline V gene. There are 13 residues in the CDR3. The ends were cut back, 1 base at V and 11 bases at J, with 14 bases in the middle. CDR3 region: CASSEGSRKGAFF. CDR3 sequence (DNA): TGTGCCAGCAGTGAAGGGTCCCGGAAGGGGGCTTTCTTT.

The rearrangement uses TRBV9 and TRBJ2-3, with 7 nucleotides matching TRBD2. The CDR3 is made up of 16 amino acids. Losses at the gene ends were 0 bases for V and 0 bases for J; bases not matched to a gene: 4. In germline, CDR1 is SGDLS, CDR2 YYNGEE. CDR3: CASSVVNSGSTDTQYF. CDR3 DNA sequence: TGTGCCAGCAGCGTAGTAAATAGCGGGAGCACAGATACGCAGTATTTT.

The genes are TRBV5-8 and TRBJ1-1, with a tentative D call TRBD1 (5 bases). This CDR3 has 14 residues. Trimming cost V 6 bases and J 0 bases, with 12 bases left between them. Per the germline V gene, CDR1 is SGHTS and CDR2 is YDEGEE. CDR3 sequence: CASTRTRMNTEAFF. In DNA form, the CDR3 reads TGTGCCAGCACGCGGACAAGAATGAACACTGAAGCTTTCTTT.

This clone was observed a few times. The chain links TRBV27 to TRBJ2-7; either TRBD1 or TRBD2 may fit D (5 bases each). This CDR3 has 16 amino acids. From germline, CDR1 is MNHEY and CDR2 SMNVEV (reference sequence). Trimming shortened V by 5 bases and J by 4 bases, and 21 bases separated the two germline ends. For the CDR3, the DNA is TGTGCCAGCAGTACCCGGGGCCGGAAGGGCGGGTACGAGCAGTACTTC. Translation gives CASSTRGRKGGYEQYF.

The rearrangement joins TRBV6-5 to TRBJ1-1; tentative D call: TRBD1 (5 bases). The germline gives CDR1 MNHEY, CDR2 SVGAGI. Trimming removed 3 bases at V and 5 bases at J, with 10 bases between. The CDR3 loop spans 13 amino acids. The CDR3 loop reads CASSYQGMTEAFF. DNA of the CDR3: TGTGCCAGCAGTTATCAGGGTATGACTGAAGCTTTCTTT.

V is TRBV6-6 and J is TRBJ2-2; D remains unclear. Trimming stripped 0 bases from V and 8 bases from J, with 4 bases between. This CDR3 comprises 12 residues. CDR1 MNHNY and CDR2 SVGAGI come from the germline V gene (reference sequence). CDR3 DNA sequence: TGTGCCAGCAGTTACTCGATGGGGGAGCTGTTTTTT. Its translation: CASSYSMGELFF.

The chain uses TRBV5-6 and TRBJ2-7, with D possibly being TRBD1 (5 bases). Germline loops: CDR1 SGHDT, CDR2 YYEEEE. The germline V and J ends were trimmed by 0 bases and 9 bases, with 10 bases remaining between them. The CDR3 is 12 amino acids. The CDR3 nucleotides read TGTGCCAGCAGCTTGGGACAGCTAAGGCAGTACGTC. This gives the protein CASSLGQLRQYV.

This rearrangement joins TRBV4-1 to TRBJ2-7; no reliable D call. The CDR3 loop spans 16 amino acids. Trimming removed 4 bases from V and 1 base from J, with 17 bases in between. Germline CDR1 reads MGHRA; CDR2 reads YSYEKL. The CDR3 DNA follows: TGCGCCAGCAGCCGAAGGTCCTGGTTGGGTTCCTACGAGCAGTACTTC. Translation gives CASSRRSWLGSYEQYF.

The chain employs TRBV6-4 and TRBJ2-7; TRBD2 aligns across 11 bases. The CDR3 covers 15 residues. CDR1 and CDR2 from the germline V gene are MRHNA and SNTAGT. The V gene end was trimmed by 2 bases and the J gene end by 0 bases; junction bases not matched to a gene: 0. CDR3 residues: CASSDGTSGSYEQYF. DNA for the CDR3: TGTGCCAGCAGTGACGGGACTAGCGGCTCCTACGAGCAGTACTTC.

The chain is built from TRBV28 and TRBJ1-2; perhaps TRBD1 as D (5 bases). Trimming took 7 bases from V and 7 from J, leaving 13 bases between them. The CDR3 runs 12 residues. Per the germline V gene, CDR1 is MDHEN and CDR2 is SYDVKM. The CDR3 DNA is TGTGCCAGCACCCCGGGACTGATTGGCTACACCTTC. Amino acids: CASTPGLIGYTF.

This clone turned up a few times. The chain is built from TRBV27 and TRBJ2-2, with 8 bases matching TRBD1. Losses at the gene ends were 2 bases for V and 1 base for J; bases not matched to a gene: 3. Germline assignment: CDR1 MNHEY and CDR2 SMNVEV (reference sequence). CDR3 length: 16 amino acids. In DNA, the CDR3 is TGTGCCAGCAGTTTAAGTGGGACAGGGAACACCGGGGAGCTGTTTTTT. This gives the protein CASSLSGTGNTGELFF.